One sample yielded the 3 T cell receptor beta chains listed below, sequenced in a study of CD8+ T cells in alopecia areata. Sequencing used cDNA as its template, made by extracting RNA and reverse transcribing it. The repertoire was sequenced with immunoSEQ multiplex PCR; TCRdb's copy has only in-frame clones and lacks some. Of about 140,000 clones in the sample, roughly 62% were seen once. The sequences come from CD4+ T cells sorted from blood, collected at week 0. The source is a human donor with alopecia areata.

This clone was found a few times. The rearrangement links TRBV21-1 to TRBJ2-1; whether TRBD2, the table's D call, matches the DNA was not checked. TRBV21-1 is termed a pseudogene. The CDR3 is made up of 15 amino acids. In nucleotides, the CDR3 is TGTGCCAGCCCCCAAGGAGCGGGAGAGAACACTGAGCAGTTCTTC. Amino acids: CASPQGAGENTEQFF.

This rearrangement joins TRBV11-2 to TRBJ2-1; maybe TRBD2 (6 bases). The CDR3 covers 14 residues. Looked up from germline, CDR1 is SGHAT and CDR2 is FQNNGV. V gave up 4 bases and J gave up 9 bases, with 16 bases separating them. The CDR3 spells CASSSGLRTSEQFF. The CDR3 nucleotides are TGTGCCAGCAGCTCGGGACTCCGAACCAGTGAGCAGTTCTTC.

CDR3 in DNA: TGTGCCAGCAGGAGATCTGGGGCCAACGTCCTGACTTTC. Translation gives CASRRSGANVLTF. The genes are TRBV27 and TRBJ2-6; no reliable D call. This CDR3 has 13 residues. Germline V gene lookup returns CDR1 MNHEY and CDR2 SMNVEV (reference sequence). V lost 6 bases and J lost 1, with 4 bases in between. The full variable domain, completed using reference TRBV27 and TRBJ2-6, is EAQVTQNPRYLITVTGKKLTVTCSQNMNHEYMSWYRQDPGLGLRQIYYSMNVEVTDKGDVPEGYKVSRKEKRNFPLILESPSPNQTSLYFCASRRSGANVLTFGAGSRLTVL.